The next 24 T cell receptor beta chains were all read from a single sample in a study of T cell repertoires in cytomegalovirus infection. TCRdb fed the reads into MiXCR, producing one record per CDR3 protein. This table has approximately 320,000 distinct CDR3 sequences, 8% to 10% appearing once. The material sequenced was PBMCs. All receptors come from a human donor in good health (CMV status not recorded). Some clones in this sample may be carry-over from other donors' samples.

This chain links TRBV15 with TRBJ2-3; the match to TRBD2 covers 7 bases. With V trimmed by 0 bases and J by 0 bases, 6 bases remained unmatched. Germline CDR1 reads LNHNV; CDR2 reads YYDKDF (reference sequence). The CDR3 length is 17 residues. CDR3 in amino acids: CATSRDGLAVSTDTQYF. For the CDR3, the DNA is TGTGCCACCAGCAGAGATGGTCTAGCGGTCAGCACAGATACGCAGTATTTT.

Comments on this clonotype: This may come from a read error, since a much larger clone is one base off. This chain joins TRBV7-6 and TRBJ2-2; D possibly corresponds to TRBD2 (5 bases). The CDR3 covers 14 residues. Germline V lookup: CDR1 SGHVS, CDR2 FNYEAQ. CDR3 region: CASSLFPHTGELCF. In DNA form, the CDR3 reads TGTGCCAGCAGCTTATTCCCGCACACCGGGGAGCTGTGTTTT.

The genes are TRBV2 and TRBJ2-1; 7 bases are a match to TRBD1. Germline assignment: CDR1 SNHLY and CDR2 FYNNEI. J gave up 1 base and V 10 bases, and 7 bases lay outside the gene matches. This CDR3 region has 14 residues. Here the CDR3 reads CATSRQGSYNEQFF. The CDR3 DNA reads TGTGCCACTTCCCGACAGGGTTCCTACAATGAGCAGTTCTTC.

This clonotype was observed many times. This chain connects TRBV27 to TRBJ2-1; 11 bases are shared with TRBD1. Germline V gene sequence: CDR1 MNHEY, CDR2 SMNVEV (reference sequence). The ends lost 5 bases at V and 3 bases at J; junction bases unmatched: 3. This CDR3 comprises 15 residues. CDR3: CASSSGTGGYNEQFF. CDR3 DNA sequence: TGTGCCAGCAGTAGTGGGACAGGGGGCTACAATGAGCAGTTCTTC.

The chain carries TRBV28 and TRBJ2-3, with 9 nucleotides matching TRBD1. CDR1 is MDHEN and CDR2 is SYDVKM in the germline V gene. The CDR3 is 15 amino acids. The junction had 7 bases not matched to a gene; V was cut back by 4 bases and J by 5 bases. The DNA for the CDR3 is TGTGCCAGCAGTTCCACGGGACAGGGCAAAGATACGCAGTATTTT. It translates to CASSSTGQGKDTQYF.

Only a few counts were recorded for this clonotype. The chain employs TRBV7-2 and TRBJ2-5, with D perhaps matching TRBD2 (5 bases). Per the germline V gene, CDR1 is SGHTA and CDR2 is FQGNSA. Trimming cost V 4 bases and J 2 bases, with 20 bases left between them. This CDR3 is 17 amino acids long. CDR3 in amino acids: CASSSSSPTISQETQYF. CDR3 bases: TGTGCCAGCAGCTCCTCTAGCCCGACAATATCGCAAGAGACCCAGTACTTC.

This clonotype was recorded at least ten times. This chain uses TRBV7-6 with TRBJ2-3; 11 bases align to TRBD2. The germline V gene has CDR1 SGHVS and CDR2 FNYEAQ. After removal of 5 bases from V and 7 bases from J, the junction contained 11 bases not matched to a gene. This CDR3 is built from 16 residues. In DNA, the CDR3 is TGTGCCAGCAGCCCCCTTAGCGGGGGGGCCATGTATACGCAGTATTTT. Its protein is CASSPLSGGAMYTQYF. Complete variable domain (other parts from reference TRBV7-6 and TRBJ2-3): GAGVSQSPRYKVTKRGQDVALRCDPISGHVSLYWYRQALGQGPEFLTYFNYEAQQDKSGLPNDRFSAERPEGSISTLTIQRTEQRDSAMYRCASSPLSGGAMYTQYFGPGTRLTVL.

The J gene is TRBJ2-4, the V gene TRBV6-2 or TRBV6-3; no clear D gene. CDR3 size: 15 residues. Germline assignment: CDR1 MNHEY and CDR2 SVGEGT. Between the trimmed V and J ends, which lost 4 bases and 1 base, there was a span of 11 bases. CDR3 loop: CASSSQEPAKNIQYF. CDR3 nucleotide sequence: TGTGCCAGCAGTTCCCAGGAACCGGCCAAAAACATTCAGTACTTC.

This clonotype occurred a few times. For the CDR3, the DNA is TGTGCCAGCAGTGAAGGGGGATTGTGGTTCGGAAATGGCTACACCTTC. Translated: CASSEGGLWFGNGYTF. The V and J genes are TRBV2 and TRBJ1-2, with D hard to call. The length of the CDR3 is 16 residues. Per germline, CDR1 SNHLY and CDR2 FYNNEI. The V gene lost 1 base and the J gene lost 6 bases, with 18 bases spanning the gap.

There are a few counts of this clonotype. The chain recombines TRBV6-2 or TRBV6-3 with TRBJ2-2; D call uncertain. CDR1 is MNHEY, CDR2 SVGEGT, per germline. This CDR3 region has 14 residues. V was cut by 0 bases and J by 6 bases, with 8 bases left in between. The CDR3 protein is CASSYSQTAGELFF. The CDR3, as DNA: TGTGCCAGCAGTTACTCTCAGACGGCCGGGGAGCTGTTTTTT.

This clonotype was recorded a few times. The genes are TRBV12-3 or TRBV12-4 and TRBJ2-5; 11 bases line up with TRBD1. After removal of 5 bases from V and 4 bases from J, the junction contained 6 bases not matched to a gene. This CDR3 contains 15 residues. The CDR3 sequence: CASSPRTGGRETQYF. The CDR3 DNA reads as TGTGCCAGCAGTCCACGGACAGGGGGCCGAGAGACCCAGTACTTC.

The table lists this clonotype with a few counts. This chain links TRBV20-1 with TRBJ1-2; D perhaps matches TRBD1 (6 bases). This CDR3 is 10 amino acids long. In germline, CDR1 is DFQATT, CDR2 SNEGSKA (reference sequence). V was cut by 3 bases and J by 8 bases, with 7 bases left in between. This chain's CDR3 is CSASQGGYTF. The CDR3 bases are TGCAGTGCTAGCCAGGGGGGCTACACCTTC.

This clonotype was detected a few times. The chain couples TRBV11-2 to TRBJ2-3, with 8 bases that match TRBD2. Germline V CDR1 and CDR2: SGHAT, FQNNGV. The CDR3 totals 17 residues. Trimming at V came to 4 bases and at J to 7 bases, leaving 16 bases not matched to a gene. CDR3 sequence reads: CASSSRGAGGLLYTQYF. CDR3 coding DNA: TGTGCCAGCAGCTCCCGCGGGGCGGGGGGCCTATTGTATACGCAGTATTTT.

In nucleotides, the CDR3 is TGCAGCGCCAGCGGGGGCCCCGAGCAGTTCTTC. It encodes CSASGGPEQFF. V usage is TRBV29-1 and J usage is TRBJ2-1; 8 nucleotides align to TRBD2. The ends lost 7 bases at V and 10 bases at J; junction bases unmatched: 6. CDR3 size: 11 residues. CDR1 and CDR2 (germline): SQVTM, ANQGSEA.

The chain employs TRBV12-3 or TRBV12-4 and TRBJ1-1; TRBD1 is a possible D gene (5 bases). The CDR3 has 13 amino acids. The ends were cut back, 5 bases at V and 6 bases at J, with 13 bases in the middle. CDR3 coding DNA: TGTGCCAGCAGTCCAGGGCGGGGCGCTGAAGCTTTCTTT. It translates to CASSPGRGAEAFF.

The chain couples TRBV19 to TRBJ1-5; perhaps TRBD1 as D (6 bases). The V end lost 10 bases, the J end lost 0 bases, and 16 bases lay between the germline ends. The germline V gene has CDR1 LNHDA and CDR2 SQIVND (reference sequence). The length of the CDR3 is 15 residues. The CDR3 DNA reads as TGTGCCACGCAGGGGCTGAGTTATAGCAATCAGCCCCAGCATTTT. Residues: CATQGLSYSNQPQHF.

This clonotype has more than one count but fewer than ten. V is TRBV5-6 and J is TRBJ2-1, with 8 bases that match TRBD1. Germline values: CDR1 SGHDT, CDR2 YYEEEE. The CDR3 sequence is 16 residues long. The junction had 7 bases not matched to a gene; V was cut back by 1 base and J by 4 bases. CDR3 sequence reads: CASSLYRDRPYNEQFF. The DNA of the CDR3 is TGTGCCAGCAGCTTGTACCGGGACAGGCCATACAATGAGCAGTTCTTC. The full variable domain, completed using reference TRBV5-6 and TRBJ2-1, is DAGVTQSPTHLIKTRGQQVTLRCSPKSGHDTVSWYQQALGQGPQFIFQYYEEEERQRGNFPDRFSGHQFPNYSSELNVNALLLGDSALYLCASSLYRDRPYNEQFFGPGTRLTVL.

The V gene is TRBV5-1, the J gene TRBJ2-1; no clear D gene. The CDR3 totals 13 residues. Trimming cost V 0 bases and J 10 bases, with 11 bases left between them. Looked up from germline, CDR1 is SGHRS and CDR2 is YFSETQ. The CDR3 DNA reads as TGCGCCAGCAGCTTGGCGACTTCCCGAGAGCAGTTCTTC. Its protein is CASSLATSREQFF.

This clonotype has more than one count but fewer than ten. The rearrangement uses TRBV6-5 and TRBJ2-7; D is ambiguous. The ends were cut back, 0 bases at V and 5 bases at J, with 14 bases in the middle. This CDR3 region has 15 residues. Germline-derived CDR1 and CDR2 are MNHEY and SVGAGI. The CDR3 loop reads CASSYSAPGLDEQYF. The CDR3 coding sequence is TGTGCCAGCAGTTACTCGGCCCCGGGTCTCGACGAGCAGTACTTC.

This clonotype was recorded at least ten times. This chain connects TRBV7-8 to TRBJ2-7, with D tentatively TRBD2 (6 bases). This CDR3 region has 16 residues. Germline V CDR1 and CDR2: SGHVS, FQNEAQ. V gave up 5 bases and J gave up 0 bases, with 17 bases separating them. CDR3 sequence reads: CASSMASAGSSYEQYF. The CDR3 nucleotides read TGTGCCAGCAGCATGGCCTCCGCGGGGAGCTCCTACGAGCAGTACTTC.

The V and J genes are TRBV12-3 or TRBV12-4 and TRBJ2-7; D not resolved. There are 12 residues in the CDR3. The V end was cut by 2 bases, the J end by 9 bases, with 11 bases between. The CDR3 region is CASSLFGVLQYF. In nucleotides, the CDR3 is TGTGCCAGCAGTTTATTTGGGGTTCTGCAGTACTTC.

The rearrangement uses TRBV6-2 or TRBV6-3 and TRBJ2-5, with a tentative D call TRBD2 (6 bases). The CDR3 extends over 14 amino acids. Germline CDR1 is MNHEY and CDR2 is SVGEGT. V dropped 9 bases and J dropped 6 bases, with 20 bases sitting between them. CDR3 amino acids: CASRMVGTQKTQYF. The CDR3 DNA reads TGTGCCAGTCGCATGGTGGGGACTCAGAAGACCCAGTACTTC.

This clonotype was seen more than once but under ten times. This chain joins TRBV20-1 and TRBJ1-5; 8 nucleotides align to TRBD1. Germline values: CDR1 DFQATT, CDR2 SNEGSKA (reference sequence). V dropped 3 bases and J dropped 1; count of bases not matched to a gene: 11. This CDR3 has 17 residues. DNA for the CDR3: TGCAGTGCTAGCCGTGGGGCAGGGGGCTTGAGCAATCAGCCCCAGCATTTT. It is translated as CSASRGAGGLSNQPQHF.

This clonotype showed up many times. The J gene is TRBJ1-2, the V gene TRBV6-2 or TRBV6-3; D is undetermined. V was cut by 6 bases and J by 8 bases, with 13 bases left in between. There are 12 residues in the CDR3. Germline loops: CDR1 MNHEY, CDR2 SVGEGT. DNA for the CDR3: TGTGCCAGCAGAAAGGTTCTCGGGGGCTACACCTTC. Translating gives CASRKVLGGYTF.